This TCR beta chain was sequenced during a study of T cell responses to AZD1222 COVID-19 vaccine. On the study more broadly: Samples with a second dose at about 4 or about 12 weeks were pooled together.

TCRdb keeps only in-frame clones here, not all; method: immunoSEQ multiplex PCR. The data hold roughly 250,000 clones, with over 85% observed a single time. Concerning this clone: Its antigen remains unknown.

Study-wide results and caveats: Most donors were white British, females outnumbered males, and clonal diversity was possibly underestimated. Repertoires were obtained only post-peak T cell response. Vaccination with two AZD1222 doses was followed by a rise in Spike-specific TCR breadth and depth.

The V end was cut by 0 bases, the J end by 0 bases, with 9 bases between. This CDR3 contains 14 residues. The germline gives CDR1 GTSNPN, CDR2 SVGIG (reference sequence). The V call is TRBV30, the J call TRBJ2-7, with D possibly being TRBD1 or TRBD2 (5 bases each). The source was peripheral blood, collected on day 0 of AZD1222 vaccination. This TCR was recovered from an adult in good health. The CDR3 DNA reads as TGTGCCTGGAGTGTGGCAGGGAGCTCCTACGAGCAGTACTTC. Its protein product is CAWSVAGSSYEQYF.